These 5 T cell receptor beta chains originate from one sample sequenced in a study of blood T cell repertoires in COVID-19. Here immunoSEQ multiplex PCR was the method, and the copy in TCRdb shows in-frame clones only, minus some. In the table there are around 85,000 clones, roughly 90% of which are singletons. The sequenced material came from PBMCs or T cells enriched from blood (not recorded which). The receptors originated from a woman in her forties or fifties with acute COVID-19.

V gene TRBV11-3 combines with J gene TRBJ2-1, with 9 bases identical to TRBD2. Looked up from germline, CDR1 is SGHNT and CDR2 is YENEEA. The V and J ends lost 3 bases and 8 bases, in that order; junction bases with no gene match: 8. This CDR3 is 15 amino acids long. The CDR3: CASSFRSSGIHEQFF. CDR3 nucleotide sequence: TGTGCCAGCAGCTTCAGGTCTAGCGGGATTCATGAGCAGTTCTTC.

The chain couples TRBV18 to TRBJ1-1; the D gene is possibly TRBD1 (5 bases). The CDR3 has 17 residues. V lost 1 base to trimming and J lost 4 bases, with 19 bases between them. Per germline, CDR1 KGHSH and CDR2 LQKENI. CDR3 DNA sequence: TGTGCCAGCTCACCACGTGAACACCGGGACTCGGGCACTGAAGCTTTCTTT. Translation gives CASSPREHRDSGTEAFF.

V and J are TRBV13 and TRBJ2-6; D is unresolved. The V gene lost 4 bases and the J gene lost 0 bases, with 7 bases spanning the gap. Germline CDR1 is PRHDT and CDR2 is FYEKMQ (reference sequence). The CDR3 spans 15 residues. The CDR3 bases are TGTGCCAGCAGCTCCGAGAGCTCTGGGGCCAACGTCCTGACTTTC. This codes for CASSSESSGANVLTF.

The gene calls are TRBV10-2 and TRBJ2-7; 7 nucleotides match TRBD2. The junction had 9 bases not matched to a gene; V was cut back by 8 bases and J by 2 bases. The CDR3 spans 14 residues. Germline CDR1 WSHSY, CDR2 SAAADI. The CDR3 here is CASRGTSDTYEQYF. The CDR3 DNA reads TGCGCCAGCCGGGGAACTAGCGACACCTACGAGCAGTACTTC.

This clone was recorded a few times. The V gene is TRBV7-2, the J gene TRBJ2-1; 8 bases line up with TRBD1. V shed 2 bases and J 3 bases; nucleotides not matched to a gene: 6. The CDR3 consists of 16 residues. The germline CDR1 and CDR2 sequences are SGHTA and FQGNSA. The CDR3 reads CASSLIGQGYYNEQFF. The CDR3, as DNA: TGTGCCAGCAGCTTAATCGGACAGGGATACTACAATGAGCAGTTCTTC.